This T cell receptor beta chain was sequenced in a study of T cell responses to AZD1222 COVID-19 vaccine. On the study more broadly: Timing groups of about 4 and about 12 weeks for second doses were pooled.

The V and J ends lost 5 bases and 3 bases, in that order; junction bases with no gene match: 5. Germline loops: CDR1 PRHDT, CDR2 FYEKMQ (reference sequence). This CDR3 comprises 14 residues. Sequenced by immunoSEQ multiplex PCR; TCRdb stores in-frame clones only, minus some. Altogether 90,000 to 150,000 clones are present, 70% to 90% being singletons, with the ten largest covering more than 7.5%. On this clone itself: What it binds is unknown.

Study-wide findings and caveats: With two AZD1222 doses given, Spike-specific TCR breadth and depth both rose. At baseline, just five to seven AZD1222 recipients tested seropositive.

The sequencing used peripheral blood, collected on day 0 of AZD1222 vaccination. The chain couples TRBV13 to TRBJ1-2; 8 bases line up with TRBD1. This TCR came from an adult in good health. CDR3 loop: CASSKKQGDYGYTF. The CDR3 DNA follows: TGTGCCAGCAGCAAAAAACAGGGGGACTATGGCTACACCTTC.